The TCR beta chain under discussion was sequenced for a study of T cell responses to AZD1222 COVID-19 vaccine. This clone was seen ten or more times. The antigen remains unidentified. The CDR3 length is 15 residues. Looked up from germline, CDR1 is SEHNR and CDR2 is FQNEAQ (reference sequence). V was shortened by 1 base and J by 4 bases, with 10 bases between the two germline ends. Findings and limits, study-wide: Clonal diversity may have been underestimated in mostly white British donors.

The protocol was immunoSEQ multiplex PCR, while the TCRdb copy is restricted to in-frame clones and leaves out a portion. The data show 200,000 or so clones, with roughly 88% seen just once and 0.99% held by the top ten. The chain links TRBV7-9 to TRBJ2-2, with D perhaps matching TRBD1 (5 bases). The material sequenced was peripheral blood, taken on day 0 of AZD1222 vaccination. The receptor comes from an adult in good health. CDR3 coding DNA: TGTGCCAGCAGCTTAGTTGGCAGGGTCACCGGGGAGCTGTTTTTT. As protein: CASSLVGRVTGELFF.